The rows below give T cell receptor beta chains drawn from one sample of a study of blood T cell repertoires in COVID-19. Using immunoSEQ multiplex PCR, the repertoire was profiled, and TCRdb retains in-frame clones only, with some absent. This table has approximately 410,000 clones, around 86% appearing once. The sample taken for sequencing was peripheral blood. These receptors were obtained from a woman between 25 and 40 years old with active or convalescent COVID-19. Both conserved end residues are part of each CDR3. Fields, in order: clone size, J gene, V gene, D gene, CDR3 protein, CDR3 DNA. A D gene is named only where the DNA matches it firmly. The size field is filled for only some rows; it gives once, few, many or a size class.

>-|TRBJ1-2|TRBV5-1|TRBD1
CASSSSGTGDYGYTF
TGCGCCAGCAGCTCATCAGGGACAGGGGATTATGGCTACACCTTC
>-|TRBJ2-3|TRBV6-5|-
CASRDISTDTQYF
TGTGCCAGCAGAGACATCAGCACAGATACGCAGTATTTT
>-|TRBJ2-2|TRBV30|-
CAWSQEGGGELFF
TGTGCCTGGAGTCAGGAAGGAGGCGGGGAGCTGTTTTTT
>-|TRBJ1-2|TRBV6-4|-
CASSEGAYGYTF
TGTGCCAGCAGTGAAGGGGCCTATGGCTACACCTTC
>-|TRBJ1-6|TRBV6-1|-
CASSETVGHTSSPLHF
TGTGCCAGCAGTGAAACTGTGGGACATACATCTTCACCCCTCCACTTT
>-|TRBJ2-1|TRBV9|TRBD2
CASSPGGGTYNEQFF
TGTGCCAGCAGCCCAGGCGGGGGGACCTACAATGAGCAGTTCTTC
>-|TRBJ2-2|TRBV5-5|TRBD1
CASSLLGQGSPTNTGELFF
TGTGCCAGCAGCTTGTTAGGACAGGGGTCTCCCACGAACACCGGGGAGCTGTTTTTT
>-|TRBJ2-4|TRBV20-1|TRBD1
CSASGQGFSKNIQYF
TGCAGTGCTAGTGGACAGGGTTTTTCCAAAAACATTCAGTACTTC
>-|TRBJ2-3|TRBV19|TRBD2
CASSIGGTSRTDTQYF
TGTGCCAGTAGTATAGGCGGGACTAGCCGCACAGATACGCAGTATTTT
>few|TRBJ1-1|TRBV18|-
CASSPLGHLNTEAFF
TGTGCCAGCTCACCACTGGGACACCTGAACACTGAAGCTTTCTTT
>-|TRBJ2-3|TRBV18|-
CASSPNSYTDTQYF
TGTGCCAGCTCACCAAACTCATACACAGATACGCAGTATTTT
>few|TRBJ2-3|TRBV6-1|-
CASSDLEGGGTDTQYF
TGTGCCAGCAGTGACCTTGAGGGTGGTGGCACAGATACGCAGTATTTT
>-|TRBJ1-2|TRBV19|TRBD1
CASSTQGAVDYGYTF
TGTGCCAGTAGTACCCAGGGGGCTGTTGACTATGGCTACACCTTC
>once|TRBJ2-5|TRBV5-1|TRBD2
CASSFSLAGVQETQYF
TGCGCCAGCAGCTTTTCCCTAGCGGGGGTACAAGAGACCCAGTACTTC
>-|TRBJ2-1|TRBV13|TRBD2
CASSSSGVYNEQFF
TGTGCCAGCAGCTCCAGCGGGGTGTACAATGAGCAGTTCTTC
>-|TRBJ2-1|TRBV3-1/TRBV3-2|-
CASSQGAPQFF
TGTGCCAGCAGCCAAGGGGCGCCTCAGTTCTTC
>-|TRBJ2-1|TRBV6-5|TRBD2
CASSGGLVDFEQFF
TGTGCCAGCAGCGGGGGACTAGTGGACTTTGAGCAGTTCTTC
>-|TRBJ2-7|TRBV18|TRBD1
CASSPNRDRGGEQYF
TGTGCCAGCTCACCAAATCGGGACAGGGGCGGCGAGCAGTACTTC
>-|TRBJ2-1|TRBV7-9|TRBD2
CASSLDAGGANEQFF
TGTGCCAGCAGCTTAGACGCGGGAGGGGCGAATGAGCAGTTCTTC
>-|TRBJ1-4|TRBV9|-
CASSEGVTNEKLFF
TGTGCCAGCAGCGAGGGGGTAACTAATGAAAAACTGTTTTTT
>-|TRBJ2-1|TRBV3-1/TRBV3-2|TRBD2
CASSQRAVSGSNEQFF
TGTGCCAGCAGCCAGAGGGCAGTTAGCGGGTCCAATGAGCAGTTCTTC
>-|TRBJ2-7|TRBV3-1/TRBV3-2|-
CASSQENGPYEQYF
TGTGCCAGCAGCCAAGAAAATGGGCCCTACGAGCAGTACTTC
>few|TRBJ1-2|TRBV3-1/TRBV3-2|-
CASSQGGGHYGYTF
TGTGCCAGCAGCCAAGGTGGAGGCCACTATGGCTACACCTTC
>-|TRBJ2-5|TRBV25-1|TRBD2
CASSGTSGSWETQYF
TGTGCCAGCAGTGGGACTAGCGGGAGCTGGGAGACCCAGTACTTC
>-|TRBJ2-1|TRBV7-7|-
CASSPEEGSYNEQFF
TGTGCCAGCAGCCCAGAGGAGGGCTCCTACAATGAGCAGTTCTTC
>-|TRBJ2-1|TRBV30|TRBD2
CAWTRLADSSYNEQFF
TGTGCCTGGACGAGACTAGCGGATAGCTCCTACAATGAGCAGTTCTTC
>-|TRBJ1-3|TRBV15|TRBD1
CATSRDQGAGNTIYF
TGTGCCACCAGCAGAGATCAGGGGGCTGGAAACACCATATATTTT
>-|TRBJ1-2|TRBV18|-
CASSRDSYGYTF
TGTGCCAGCTCACGAGACAGCTATGGCTACACCTTC
>-|TRBJ1-2|TRBV5-8|TRBD1
CASSWTGGLGYTF
TGTGCCAGCAGCTGGACAGGGGGCCTGGGCTACACCTTC
>-|TRBJ1-1|TRBV6-5|-
CASKTDPLNPAFF
TGTGCCAGTAAGACAGACCCACTTAATCCGGCTTTCTTT
>-|TRBJ2-1|TRBV5-4|TRBD1
CASSGRDRAYNEQFF
TGTGCCAGCAGTGGCCGGGACAGGGCCTACAATGAGCAGTTCTTC
>-|TRBJ1-4|TRBV5-4|TRBD1
CASSPDRDEKLFF
TGTGCCAGCAGCCCGGACAGGGATGAAAAACTGTTTTTT
>many|TRBJ2-7|TRBV4-2|TRBD2
CASSQDLPSWAGGGEQYF
TGTGCCAGCAGCCAAGATCTCCCTTCCTGGGCGGGAGGAGGCGAGCAGTACTTC